This entry features one T cell receptor beta chain sequence. Its antigen target is currently unknown. No much larger clone is present one base from it, and per-base qualities are unavailable. The entry originates in a study of shared clonotypes between healthy human individuals (TCRdb year 2020). At the level of the whole study: A couple of women and a few men aged 18 to 49 years were included in the cohort. Per donor, three plates each were used for CD4 naive and CD4 memory, two for CD8 naive, and one for CD8 memory. To estimate repertoire size and how much clonotypes are shared between individuals, the study performed deep sequencing of blood TCR repertoires from a few healthy adults. Different laboratories and diverse techniques were used to prepare libraries and sequence TCR repertoires, to increase sequencing depth and limit assay-specific biases. Between about 0.85 and 10 billion PBMCs per donor were obtained by leukapheresis.

Healthy HIV-negative adults with no recently reported acute infections or vaccinations were included as donors. All donors were Caucasian adults living in Nashville, Tennessee, USA. Magnetic negative selection was used to enrich CD4+ T cells, after which naive cells were positively selected on CD45RA and the negative fraction became the memory subset. Blood was collected by leukapheresis, and PBMCs were isolated by Ficoll-Histopaque density gradient centrifugation and then cryopreserved in liquid nitrogen vapor phase. Purity and quantity of every magnetically sorted T cell population were checked by analytical flow cytometry. From each sorted fraction, genomic DNA was isolated and quantified by UV absorbance on a Nanodrop 2000c. TCR CDR3 regions were amplified from genomic DNA by multiplex PCR using the deep immunoSEQ assay. Extracted genomic DNA from each cell subset was spread evenly across all wells of several immunoSEQ 96-well plates, with each plate serving as a replicate. Each replicate PCR for sorted subsets received approximately 220 ng genomic DNA, equal to about 30,000 T cell genomes. Purified libraries were measured with a Qubit 3.0 fluorometer, size-checked on a Bioanalyzer 2100, and measured again with the KAPA Library Quantification kit. Every immunoSEQ 96-well plate was sequenced on a dedicated single-read 150-cycle Illumina NextSeq 550 flow cell. Turning to the authors' computational methods: Because only junctional sequences without quality scores were contained in the immunoSEQ output, filtering matching that applied to full-length reads could not be performed. Sequences were annotated with PyIR, a Python wrapper for IgBLAST v1.9, and V/J genes and CDR3 were assigned using IMGT germline references. Reads were removed for weak V/J assignments (E-value above 1e-6), missing CDR3, stop codons, out-of-frame junctions, or ambiguous translated residues. V3J clonotypes were defined by identical inferred V gene, J gene, and CDR3 amino acid sequence. To compute the percentage overlap between repertoires, the number of shared unique clonotypes was divided by the size of the smaller repertoire. Three approaches were used to assess repertoire richness: RTK rarefaction, the Chao1 estimator, and Recon v2.1 estimates of unobserved clonotypes. For all TCRbeta clonotypes obtained by the gDNA method from a handful of donors, generation probabilities were computed with OLGA. Here the immuneACCESS table is served through TCRdb, limited to in-frame sequences with V and J called. Missing clones are a known gap in these copies; in checked studies unresolved V genes cover under half, and the rest lacks a known reason. That table gives V, J and clone size, and the DNA gave D and trimming. The sample profile shows 950,000 to 1,100,000 clones; about 84% of them were found once. Of the sample, more than 0.55% falls within the top ten clones.

The research as a whole found: Compared with non-shared clonotypes, clonotypes shared by all four sorted-subset donors had higher generation probabilities. Pairwise subsampling led to the expectation that sequencing depth would affect the degree of clonotype sharing among donors. The small number of donors limited the genetic and exposure-history diversity represented. Sampling was restricted to blood, and TCR repertoires in tissues likely differ from the TCR repertoires found in blood. Naive subsets generally had larger estimated clonotype richness than memory subsets. Across four donors, around 5% of naive CD4, 3.5% of naive CD8, 2% to 2.5% of memory CD4, and approximately 0.4% of memory CD8 clonotypes were shared. Rarefaction of sorted-subset datasets indicated incomplete sequencing despite the large sequencing depth.

V loses 3 bases, J loses 6 bases, and the germline ends lie 11 bases apart. Inclusive of the bounding cysteine and phenylalanine, the CDR3 is 14 residues long. The kept DNA is CDR3 alone, 42 bases in frame from the first base. The germline V gene gives CDR1 as SNHLY and CDR2 as FYNNEI. The chain links TRBV2 with TRBJ2-2; the D gene remains uncertain. Source material: memory CD4+ T cells from PBMCs. The sample's cell subset or site, from its label and the paper: CD45RA-negative fraction. The sequence was collected from a man between 18 and 35 years old in good health. Some clones in this sample may be carry-over from other donors' samples. The bases are TGTGCCAGCAGTGACCGGGCAGTCGCCGGGGAGCTGTTTTTT. This gives the protein CASSDRAVAGELFF.